Listed below are T cell receptor beta chains from one sample, sequenced in a study of T-cell reconstitution after alpha-beta-depleted transplantation in children. TCRdb reprocessed the PCR reads with MiXCR, giving one entry per CDR3 protein. The repertoire has 200,000 or so distinct CDR3 sequences, approximately 6% of them found once; the top ten carry 4.5%. Sequenced material: PBMCs, taken before TCRalphabeta/CD19-depleted stem cell transplant. These receptors came from a girl under three years old with combined immunodeficiency, due to receive a stem cell transplant. CDR3s include the opening cysteine and the closing phenylalanine or tryptophan. The D gene is left open where the match is weak. Not every row has a clone size; where given, it reads once, few, many or a size class.

clone size	V gene	J gene	D gene	CDR3 DNA	CDR3 protein
.	TRBV12-5	TRBJ2-5	.	TGTGCTAGTGCCCAGCATTTGGAGACCCAGTACTTC	CASAQHLETQYF
many	TRBV29-1	TRBJ2-1	TRBD1	TGCAGCGTAGCGATCGTAAACAGGGGCAATGAGCAGTTCTTC	CSVAIVNRGNEQFF
many	TRBV6-1	TRBJ2-3	TRBD2	TGTGCCAGCAGACCAGAACTAGCGGGAGCTACAGATACGCAGTATTTT	CASRPELAGATDTQYF
many	TRBV7-6	TRBJ2-1	.	TGTGCCAGCAGCTCCCTGGTCTACGATGAGCAGTTCTTC	CASSSLVYDEQFF
many	TRBV4-3	TRBJ1-2	TRBD1	TGCGCCAGCAGCCCAACATTAAATACAGGGGGCGTCTATGGCTACACCTTC	CASSPTLNTGGVYGYTF
few	TRBV7-9	TRBJ1-2	.	TGTGCCAGCAGCCTTGTTGGACCGACCTGGGATGGCTACACCTTC	CASSLVGPTWDGYTF
many	TRBV4-3	TRBJ1-2	.	TGCGCCAGCAGCCAAGAGCGCTTGTCAGGGAACTATGGCTACACCTTC	CASSQERLSGNYGYTF
many	TRBV27	TRBJ2-1	.	TGTGCCAGCAGTTTATCGATAGGGAATGAGCAGTTCTTC	CASSLSIGNEQFF
few	TRBV15	TRBJ2-2	TRBD2	TGTGCCACCAGCAGAGTAACCAGCGGGGGGACGAACACCGGGGAGCTGTTTTTT	CATSRVTSGGTNTGELFF
few	TRBV7-9	TRBJ2-7	.	TGTGCCAGCAGCTCAAGGGGGACGAGTCCCTACGAGCAGTACTTC	CASSSRGTSPYEQYF
.	TRBV12-3/TRBV12-4	TRBJ2-3	TRBD2	TGTGCCAGCAGTTTATTCGGGGGGGCGGTAGATACGCAGTATTTT	CASSLFGGAVDTQYF
many	TRBV15	TRBJ2-7	.	TGTGCCACCAGCAGAGATCCTTACAGTTTGACCCGCTCCTACGAGCAGTACTTC	CATSRDPYSLTRSYEQYF
few	TRBV24-1	TRBJ1-5	TRBD1	TGTGCCACCAGTACAGGGGGCAATCAGCCCCAGCATTTT	CATSTGGNQPQHF